Listed here are 16 T cell receptor beta chains from one sample, sequenced in a study of blood T cell repertoires in COVID-19. Produced via immunoSEQ multiplex PCR; TCRdb's table is partial and in-frame only. The sample has around 250,000 clones; about nine tenths are singletons. Sequencing was carried out using PBMCs or T cells enriched from blood (not recorded which). The receptors derive from a human donor in a cohort exposed to, infected with or recovered from COVID-19 (not recorded which). The donor label of this sample is uncertain.

This chain joins TRBV30 and TRBJ1-1; the match to TRBD1 covers 7 bases. Germline CDR1 GTSNPN, CDR2 SVGIG (reference sequence). The CDR3 loop spans 11 amino acids. V dropped 2 bases and J dropped 11; count of bases not matched to a gene: 5. This chain's CDR3 is CAWSTGAGAFF. The CDR3 coding sequence is TGTGCCTGGAGTACAGGGGCGGGGGCTTTCTTT. Based on the CDR3 plus reference TRBV30 and TRBJ1-1, the full variable domain is SQTIHQWPATLVQPVGSPLSLECTVEGTSNPNLYWYRQAAGRGLQLLFYSVGIGQISSEVPQNLSASRPQDRQFILSSKKLLLSDSGFYLCAWSTGAGAFFGQGTRLTVV.

This chain links TRBV3-1 (or the pseudogene TRBV3-2) with TRBJ2-3; no firm D call. CDR1 and CDR2 from the germline V gene are LGHDT and YNNKEL (reference sequence). V dropped 0 bases and J dropped 9 bases, with 10 bases sitting between them. The CDR3 has 13 amino acids. CDR3 region: CASSQEASVTQYF. The CDR3 DNA reads TGTGCCAGCAGCCAAGAAGCCAGCGTGACGCAGTATTTT.

CDR3 sequence: CASSWGAGKTYEQYF. The CDR3 nucleotides read TGTGCCAGCAGCTGGGGAGCGGGGAAGACCTACGAGCAGTACTTC. The chain links TRBV11-1 to TRBJ2-7; 7 bases align to TRBD2. Germline trimming cut 4 bases from V and 2 bases from J; bases unmatched to any gene: 8. This CDR3 is 15 amino acids long. Germline CDR1 reads SGHAT; CDR2 reads FQDESV (reference sequence). Filled out from reference TRBV11-1 and TRBJ2-7, the complete variable domain reads EAEVAQSPRYKITEKSQAVAFWCDPISGHATLYWYRQILGQGPELLVQFQDESVVDDSQLPKDRFSAERLKGVDSTLKIQPAELGDSAMYLCASSWGAGKTYEQYFGPGTRLTVT.

The chain joins TRBV6-5 to TRBJ1-1; TRBD1 matches 8 bases. The J segment lost 5 bases and the V segment lost 0 bases, leaving 2 bases of the junction unmatched. This CDR3 region has 14 residues. The V gene's germline CDR1 is MNHEY and CDR2 SVGAGI. The CDR3 sequence: CASSYSDRGTEAFF. The DNA of the CDR3 is TGTGCCAGCAGTTACTCAGACAGGGGAACTGAAGCTTTCTTT.

For this clone: In the same sample, other DNA sequences code for this CDR3. The chain is built from TRBV6-5 and TRBJ1-2; D gene uncertain. Germline CDR1 is MNHEY and CDR2 is SVGAGI. Trimming took off 0 bases at V and 2 bases at J, with 10 bases between the two ends. CDR3 length equals 15 residues. The CDR3 sequence is CASSYSRGLNYGYTF. DNA for the CDR3: TGTGCCAGCAGTTACTCGAGAGGGCTGAACTATGGCTACACCTTC.

The J gene is TRBJ1-2, the V gene TRBV7-2; D unclear. With 5 bases removed from V and 5 bases from J, the gap between germline ends came to 9 bases. This CDR3 contains 12 residues. The germline CDR1 and CDR2 sequences are SGHTA and FQGNSA. The CDR3 sequence: CASSPRLYGYTF. For the CDR3, the DNA is TGTGCCAGCAGCCCCCGACTGTATGGCTACACCTTC.

The chain combines TRBV30 with TRBJ2-1, with 10 bases fitting TRBD2. V lost 5 bases to trimming and J lost 6 bases; unmatched junction nucleotides: 7. The CDR3 is made up of 14 amino acids. Germline values: CDR1 GTSNPN, CDR2 SVGIG (reference sequence). CDR3 amino acids: CAWGSGGAGNEQFF. The CDR3 DNA is TGTGCCTGGGGCAGCGGGGGGGCAGGCAATGAGCAGTTCTTC.

V and J are TRBV18 and TRBJ2-1, with a weak D call TRBD2 (6 bases). Germline CDR1 and CDR2: KGHSH and LQKENI. CDR3 length equals 16 residues. The V gene lost 4 bases and the J gene lost 4 bases, with 17 bases spanning the gap. CDR3 sequence: CASSLGGGPEYNEQFF. The CDR3 DNA is TGTGCCAGCTCACTGGGGGGTGGCCCGGAGTACAATGAGCAGTTCTTC. Supplemented by reference TRBV18 and TRBJ2-1, the full variable domain reads NAGVMQNPRHLVRRRGQEARLRCSPMKGHSHVYWYRQLPEEGLKFMVYLQKENIIDESGMPKERFSAEFPKEGPSILRIQQVVRGDSAAYFCASSLGGGPEYNEQFFGPGTRLTVL.

This rearrangement joins TRBV10-3 to TRBJ1-2, with 9 bases fitting TRBD1. V lost 11 bases to trimming and J lost 1 base; unmatched junction nucleotides: 8. The CDR3 is 14 residues long. Germline loops: CDR1 ENHRY, CDR2 SYGVKD. As DNA, the CDR3 is TGTGCCTCGAGGGGGACAGGGTTTAACTATGGCTACACCTTC. Translated, it gives CASRGTGFNYGYTF.

This rearrangement joins TRBV5-6 to TRBJ2-3, with 13 bases fitting TRBD2. CDR1 is SGHDT and CDR2 is YYEEEE in the germline V gene. The CDR3 spans 18 residues. After removal of 3 bases from V and 1 base from J, the junction contained 8 bases not matched to a gene. CDR3 coding DNA: TGTGCCAGCAGCTCACTAGCGGGGGGGCAATACGGCACAGATACGCAGTATTTT. Protein sequence: CASSSLAGGQYGTDTQYF.

The CDR3 is CASSPGQRTDTQYF. DNA of the CDR3: TGTGCCAGCTCACCGGGACAACGCACAGATACGCAGTATTTT. The chain combines TRBV18 with TRBJ2-3, with a tentative D call TRBD1 (6 bases). Germline assignment: CDR1 KGHSH and CDR2 LQKENI. The CDR3 is 14 residues long. V was pared by 3 bases and J by 1 base, with 8 bases between.

The genes are TRBV27 and TRBJ2-6, with a weak D call TRBD2 (5 bases). CDR3 length: 17 amino acids. Germline V gene lookup returns CDR1 MNHEY and CDR2 SMNVEV (reference sequence). The V and J ends lost 7 bases and 0 bases respectively, with 16 bases between them. The CDR3 spells CASTSDWIASGANVLTF. The CDR3 DNA follows: TGTGCCAGCACCTCGGACTGGATAGCCTCTGGGGCCAACGTCCTGACTTTC.

The J gene is TRBJ1-5, the V gene TRBV7-9; D possibly corresponds to TRBD1 (6 bases). V was trimmed by 6 bases and J by 8 bases, leaving 11 bases between them. The CDR3 sequence is 12 residues long. Germline V gene data show CDR1 as SEHNR and CDR2 as FQNEAQ (reference sequence). The CDR3 reads CASSGGIEPQHF. The CDR3 nucleotides read TGTGCCAGCAGTGGGGGCATCGAGCCCCAGCATTTT.

The genes are TRBV12-3 or TRBV12-4 and TRBJ2-5; no reliable D call. Trimming shortened V by 3 bases and J by 4 bases, and 3 bases separated the two germline ends. This CDR3 is built from 11 residues. CDR3 region: CASSFGETQYF. The CDR3 DNA reads TGTGCCAGCAGTTTCGGAGAGACCCAGTACTTC.

The V and J genes are TRBV6-6 and TRBJ1-2; possible D gene TRBD1, 5 bases. The CDR3 runs 15 residues. Germline V gene data show CDR1 as MNHNY and CDR2 as SVGAGI (reference sequence). V was cut by 7 bases and J by 2 bases, with 17 bases left in between. This CDR3 reads CASTPGPGRNYGYTF. In DNA form, the CDR3 reads TGTGCCAGCACCCCGGGACCCGGGAGAAACTATGGCTACACCTTC.

The V gene is TRBV5-1, the J gene TRBJ2-1; 9 bases agree with TRBD2. The CDR3 has 15 amino acids. CDR1 and CDR2 (germline): SGHRS, YFSETQ. Unmatched junction bases numbered 2, after V lost 0 bases and J lost 4 bases. CDR3 in amino acids: CASSLERGVYNEQFF. The DNA for the CDR3 is TGCGCCAGCAGCTTGGAGCGGGGGGTTTACAATGAGCAGTTCTTC.